Following are 25 T cell receptor beta chains from one sample sequenced in a study of T cell repertoires in cytomegalovirus infection. From the reads, TCRdb called clonotypes with MiXCR, one entry per CDR3 protein. The table has 650,000 to 900,000 distinct CDR3 sequences, about 27% seen once. These receptors have no identified antigens. Source: cultured CD8+ T cells from PBMCs, taken from culture after CMV antigen stimulation. The origin of the receptors is a human donor in good health (CMV status not recorded). Some clones in this sample may be carry-over from other donors' samples.

The V call is TRBV20-1, the J call TRBJ2-5, with 11 positions matching TRBD2. The CDR3 is 15 residues long. The V gene end was trimmed by 8 bases and the J gene end by 9 bases; junction bases not matched to a gene: 17. From germline, CDR1 is DFQATT and CDR2 SNEGSKA (reference sequence). Here the CDR3 DNA reads TGCAGTCCAAAGCTAGCGGGGGGCCGTCGGGTTCCCCAGTACTTC. It specifies CSPKLAGGRRVPQYF.

A remark on this clonotype: A read error may explain this, as a much larger clone is one base away. The chain has TRBV7-2 and TRBJ2-7; D is tentatively TRBD1 or TRBD2 (5 bases each). Germline-derived CDR1 and CDR2 are SGHTA and FQGNSA. V lost 2 bases, J lost 2 bases, and 13 bases lay in between. The CDR3 extends over 15 amino acids. The CDR3 loop reads CASSLRGRVPYEQYF. CDR3 nucleotides: TGTGCCAGCAGCTTACGGGGCAGGGTTCCCTACGAGCAGTACTTC.

The V gene is TRBV27, the J gene TRBJ2-7; 10 nucleotides align to TRBD2. Germline CDR1 reads MNHEY; CDR2 reads SMNVEV (reference sequence). The CDR3 sequence is 15 residues long. J gave up 2 bases and V 0 bases, and 1 base lay outside the gene matches. CDR3 nucleotide sequence: TGTGCCAGCAGTTTATCTAGCGGGGGGCCCTACGAGCAGTACTTC. It specifies CASSLSSGGPYEQYF.

Only a few counts were recorded for this clonotype. V usage is TRBV7-9 and J usage is TRBJ2-1; the D gene could be TRBD1 or TRBD2 (6 bases each). The V end was cut by 4 bases, the J end by 4 bases, with 17 bases between. CDR1 and CDR2 from the germline V gene are SEHNR and FQNEAQ (reference sequence). The CDR3 totals 16 residues. The CDR3 loop reads CASSSPGAVKYNEQFF. DNA of the CDR3: TGTGCCAGCAGCTCGCCGGGGGCAGTGAAATACAATGAGCAGTTCTTC.

V and J are TRBV9 and TRBJ2-7; TRBD1 might be the D (5 bases). Germline V CDR1 and CDR2: SGDLS, YYNGEE. Trimming removed 5 bases at V and 1 base at J, with 16 bases between. The CDR3 has 15 residues. For the CDR3, the DNA is TGTGCCAGCAGTTCCATGGACAAGGTTTCCTACGAGCAGTACTTC. Translating gives CASSSMDKVSYEQYF.

This clonotype was detected only a few times. V usage is TRBV7-6 and J usage is TRBJ2-2, with 8 bases that match TRBD2. Unmatched junction bases numbered 6, after V lost 1 base and J lost 2 bases. The CDR3 is 17 residues long. Germline CDR1 and CDR2: SGHVS and FNYEAQ. This chain's CDR3 is CASSLVAGGLNTGELFF. As DNA, the CDR3 is TGTGCCAGCAGCTTAGTCGCGGGGGGACTTAACACCGGGGAGCTGTTTTTT.

The gene calls are TRBV29-1 and TRBJ2-5; D not resolved. Trimming shortened V by 0 bases and J by 5 bases, and 13 bases separated the two germline ends. The germline V gene has CDR1 SQVTM and CDR2 ANQGSEA. The CDR3 spans 14 residues. Here the CDR3 reads CSVEEGPEAETQYF. CDR3 in DNA: TGCAGCGTTGAAGAGGGCCCCGAGGCGGAGACCCAGTACTTC.

This clonotype was recorded many times. This sequence joins TRBV12-5 and TRBJ1-5; D uncertain. The CDR3 covers 13 residues. Germline CDR1 and CDR2: LGHNT and FRNRAP. V lost 8 bases to trimming and J lost 3 bases, with 11 bases between them. CDR3 loop: CASSSGNNQPQHF. CDR3 DNA sequence: TGTGCTAGTAGCTCAGGTAACAATCAGCCCCAGCATTTT.

The chain combines TRBV19 with TRBJ2-3, with D possibly matching TRBD1 (6 bases). Trimming removed 4 bases at V and 0 bases at J, with 14 bases between. The germline CDR1 and CDR2 sequences are LNHDA and SQIVND (reference sequence). This CDR3 is 16 amino acids long. Here the CDR3 reads CASSRDLTGSTDTQYF. CDR3 DNA: TGTGCCAGTAGTAGAGATTTGACAGGTAGCACAGATACGCAGTATTTT.

This clonotype was observed once. The J gene is TRBJ1-2, the V gene TRBV19, with TRBD1 identical over 11 bases. Germline V CDR1 and CDR2: LNHDA, SQIVND (reference sequence). Trimming removed 9 bases from V and 8 bases from J; junction bases left unmatched: 5. The CDR3 totals 12 residues. The CDR3 loop is CASRTGGKGYTF. The CDR3 DNA follows: TGTGCCAGCCGGACAGGGGGCAAAGGCTACACCTTC.

The chain joins TRBV12-3 or TRBV12-4 to TRBJ1-4; 7 positions match TRBD1. This CDR3 spans 16 amino acids. Trimming at V came to 2 bases and at J to 5 bases, leaving 8 bases not matched to a gene. CDR3 coding DNA: TGTGCCAGCAGTTTAAGGAAGGACAGGCCGAATGAAAAACTGTTTTTT. It yields the protein CASSLRKDRPNEKLFF.

The chain is built from TRBV6-8 and TRBJ2-5; 8 positions agree with TRBD1. After removal of 7 bases from V and 0 bases from J, the junction contained 1 base not matched to a gene. Germline CDR1 reads MNHGY; CDR2 reads SAAAGT. There are 13 residues in the CDR3. CDR3 DNA: TGTGCCAGCAACAGGGGGAACCAAGAGACCCAGTACTTC. Its translation: CASNRGNQETQYF.

The chain couples TRBV2 to TRBJ2-3; 10 bases are a match to TRBD2. In germline, CDR1 is SNHLY, CDR2 FYNNEI. This CDR3 comprises 15 residues. Trimming took 11 bases from V and 5 from J; bases not matched to a gene: 13. The CDR3 is CAVPKASGGLDTQYF. The DNA of the CDR3 is TGTGCCGTCCCAAAGGCTAGCGGGGGTTTAGATACGCAGTATTTT.

This clonotype was seen a handful of times. The chain joins TRBV7-9 to TRBJ2-1, with 9 bases aligning to TRBD1. The CDR3 consists of 14 residues. Trimming cost V 5 bases and J 10 bases; bases outside gene matches: 9. Germline values: CDR1 SEHNR, CDR2 FQNEAQ (reference sequence). CDR3 protein: CASSPGQGSLEQFF. The CDR3, as DNA: TGTGCCAGCAGCCCCGGACAGGGGTCGTTGGAGCAGTTCTTC.

At least ten counts were recorded for this clonotype. CDR3 residues: CASSLVGIHSYEQYF. In nucleotides, the CDR3 is TGTGCCAGCAGCTTAGTTGGCATCCATTCCTACGAGCAGTACTTC. This chain links TRBV7-9 with TRBJ2-7; D gene uncertain. Germline values: CDR1 SEHNR, CDR2 FQNEAQ (reference sequence). This CDR3 is 15 amino acids long. The germline V and J ends were trimmed by 1 base and 1 base, with 11 bases remaining between them. Full variable domain (remainder filled in from reference TRBV7-9 and TRBJ2-7): DTGVSQNPRHKITKRGQNVTFRCDPISEHNRLYWYRQTLGQGPEFLTYFQNEAQLEKSRLLSDRFSAERPKGSFSTLEIQRTEQGDSAMYLCASSLVGIHSYEQYFGPGTRLTVT.

The J gene is TRBJ2-5, the V gene TRBV7-9; 13 nucleotides match TRBD2. This CDR3 spans 17 amino acids. Germline lookup yields CDR1 SEHNR and CDR2 FQNEAQ (reference sequence). After removal of 1 base from V and 4 bases from J, the junction contained 6 bases not matched to a gene. The CDR3 sequence is CASSLGLAGGDGETQYF. DNA for the CDR3: TGTGCCAGCAGCTTAGGACTAGCGGGGGGCGACGGAGAGACCCAGTACTTC.

The rearrangement joins TRBV15 to TRBJ2-3; D is tentatively TRBD1 or TRBD2 (5 bases each). Germline V gene lookup returns CDR1 LNHNV and CDR2 YYDKDF (reference sequence). Trimming took 9 bases from V and 2 from J, leaving 15 bases between them. The CDR3 runs 14 residues. DNA for the CDR3: TGTGCCACTGGAGAGGGGCAATTCACAGATACGCAGTATTTT. Translation: CATGEGQFTDTQYF.

In its sample, this clonotype was seen a few times. The V call is TRBV4-2, the J call TRBJ2-1; D not resolved. Trimming shortened V by 0 bases and J by 9 bases, and 6 bases separated the two germline ends. In germline, CDR1 is LGHNA, CDR2 YNFKEQ. The CDR3 runs to 12 residues. CDR3: CASSQDTAEQFF. CDR3 sequence (DNA): TGTGCCAGCAGCCAAGATACAGCTGAGCAGTTCTTC.

This clonotype was seen at least ten times. The V and J genes are TRBV7-2 and TRBJ1-5; D uncertain. The ends were cut back, 5 bases at V and 3 bases at J, with 11 bases in the middle. The germline gives CDR1 SGHTA, CDR2 FQGNSA. The CDR3 is made up of 14 amino acids. CDR3 in amino acids: CASSRNGLNQPQHF. The CDR3 DNA is TGTGCCAGCAGCCGAAACGGCCTCAATCAGCCCCAGCATTTT.

This clonotype was found a few times. Sequence at one end of the junction differs from germline and may be a read error. The rearrangement links TRBV7-8 to TRBJ1-2, with 8 bases matching TRBD1. Germline V gene lookup returns CDR1 SGHVS and CDR2 FQNEAQ. This CDR3 contains 14 residues. CDR3: CASSPDREPYSYTF. The CDR3 DNA sequence: TGTGCCAGCAGTCCGGACAGGGAGCCCTATAGCTACACCTTC. The variable domain in full, with the rest retrieved from reference TRBV7-8 and TRBJ1-2, is GAGVSQSPRYKVAKRGQDVALRCDPISGHVSLFWYQQALGQGPEFLTYFQNEAQLDKSGLPSDRFFAERPEGSVSTLKIQRTQQEDSAVYLCASSPDREPYSYTFGSGTRLTVV.

The chain combines TRBV19 with TRBJ1-2; 9 nucleotides match TRBD1. The V gene's germline CDR1 is LNHDA and CDR2 SQIVND (reference sequence). J was trimmed by 6 bases and V by 7 bases; bases with no gene match: 6. The CDR3 is 13 amino acids. CDR3 coding DNA: TGTGCCAGTAACCAACAGGGGGCGAATGGCTACACCTTC. As protein: CASNQQGANGYTF.

In this sample, this clonotype turned up once. V gene TRBV29-1 combines with J gene TRBJ1-1; perhaps TRBD1 as D (5 bases). Looked up from germline, CDR1 is SQVTM and CDR2 is ANQGSEA. The ends were cut back, 6 bases at V and 0 bases at J, with 11 bases in the middle. The CDR3 extends over 13 amino acids. The CDR3 coding sequence is TGCAGCGTGGGGGACGGGTTGAACACTGAAGCTTTCTTT. It translates to CSVGDGLNTEAFF.

This clonotype has at least ten counts. The chain combines TRBV7-8 with TRBJ1-5; perhaps TRBD1 as D (6 bases). Per germline, CDR1 SGHVS and CDR2 FQNEAQ. This CDR3 has 16 amino acids. Trimming pared 1 base from V and 0 bases from J, leaving 10 bases between. CDR3 coding DNA: TGTGCCAGCAGCTTAGTGGACAGTAATAGCAATCAGCCCCAGCATTTT. Amino acid sequence: CASSLVDSNSNQPQHF.

V and J are TRBV27 and TRBJ1-2; D uncertain. CDR1 and CDR2 from the germline V gene are MNHEY and SMNVEV (reference sequence). The CDR3 contains 14 residues. The ends were cut back, 6 bases at V and 5 bases at J, with 16 bases in the middle. CDR3 residues: CASSSGGRSYGYTF. The CDR3 nucleotides read TGTGCCAGCAGCTCCGGAGGGAGGTCGTATGGCTACACCTTC.

This clonotype was recorded at least ten times. CDR3 sequence: CASSLEGGAFPEAFF. The CDR3 DNA reads as TGTGCCAGCAGCTTAGAGGGGGGTGCGTTCCCTGAAGCTTTCTTT. J is TRBJ1-1 and V is TRBV7-2, with D perhaps matching TRBD1 (6 bases). The germline V gene encodes CDR1 SGHTA and CDR2 FQGNSA. There are 15 residues in the CDR3. With 1 base removed from V and 6 bases from J, the gap between germline ends came to 15 bases.